This T cell receptor beta chain was identified in a study of cytomegalovirus exposure and HLA in healthy donors. Looking at the study overall: Researchers previously reported finding 100 million or so unique TCR beta sequences from some 180 million T cells. Findings and limits, study-wide: What a later analysis showed was that several of the most significant clusters appeared linked to common viral pathogens.

The germline V gene encodes CDR1 MNHNY and CDR2 SVGAGI (reference sequence). The CDR3 extends over 14 amino acids. V was shortened by 6 bases and J by 7 bases, with 15 bases between the two germline ends. Both 60 Vbeta primers and 13 Jbeta primers went into the PCR. Generated by immunoSEQ multiplex PCR, the TCRdb table keeps only in-frame clones and is missing some. The sample gives about 120,000 clones, about four fifths of which show up once; 8.8% is in the top ten. As regards this clone: Its antigen is undetermined.

This receptor was taken from a female donor in good health and CMV-seropositive. Specimen: PBMCs. The chain links TRBV6-6 to TRBJ1-4; D call uncertain. Written as DNA, the CDR3 is TGTGCCAGCAGCCAGGTGAATTCTGGTGAAAAACTGTTTTTT. Amino acid sequence: CASSQVNSGEKLFF.